What follows are 9 T cell receptor beta chains derived from one specimen sequenced in a study of prognosis after radiotherapy for stage I lung cancer (dated by TCRdb to the early 2020s). For sequencing, an Illumina HiSeq 3000 was employed. Two rounds of multiplex PCR were used to amplify the TCR beta CDR3 region from genomic DNA. The first PCR round used primers specific to each TRBV and TRBJ gene, with sequences filed in Chinese patent CN105087789A. TCRdb applied fastp at Q25 and MiXCR to the public reads, then kept only in-frame beta chains. Every distinct CDR3 protein forms one entry, paired with its most common genes and DNA. This sample has tens of thousands of distinct CDR3 sequences in its table, and approximately 44% of those were observed once. 15% of the sample lies in the top ten. Here the sequenced sample was PBMCs, taken before or after stereotactic body radiation therapy (not recorded which). The receptor set was obtained from a donor at least 50 years old with non-small cell lung cancer.

This clonotype was recorded many times. The chain employs TRBV20-1 and TRBJ1-1; a possible D gene is TRBD1 (6 bases). The germline V gene has CDR1 DFQATT and CDR2 SNEGSKA (reference sequence). This CDR3 comprises 13 residues. Trimming took 5 bases from V and 5 from J, leaving 15 bases between them. For the CDR3, the DNA is TGCAGTGCTTTGATACAGGGAGCGACTGAAGCTTTCTTT. Translation: CSALIQGATEAFF.

This clonotype was counted a single time. CDR3 protein: CASTPRRGNQPQHF. CDR3 sequence (DNA): TGTGCCAGTACCCCCCGCCGGGGCAATCAGCCCCAGCATTTT. This rearrangement joins TRBV19 to TRBJ1-5; no reliable D call. CDR3 length: 14 residues. V lost 7 bases to trimming and J lost 2 bases, with 12 bases between them. Germline lookup yields CDR1 LNHDA and CDR2 SQIVND (reference sequence).

Ten or more counts support this clonotype. The V call is TRBV7-3, the J call TRBJ2-7, with D unclear. V lost 0 bases and J lost 5, with 8 bases in between. This CDR3 spans 13 amino acids. The V gene's germline CDR1 is SGHTA and CDR2 FQGTGA. The CDR3 is CASSLTTAHEQYF. DNA for the CDR3: TGTGCCAGCAGCTTAACGACTGCCCACGAGCAGTACTTC.

This clonotype has at least ten counts. The chain has TRBV20-1 and TRBJ1-5; D might be TRBD1 (6 bases). CDR3 size: 15 residues. Trimming left V 3 bases short and J 6 bases short, with 18 bases between. The germline V gene encodes CDR1 DFQATT and CDR2 SNEGSKA (reference sequence). The CDR3 region has the DNA TGCAGTGCTAGTCCCGGGACACCCAACAGTCAGCCCCAGCATTTT. Translated: CSASPGTPNSQPQHF.

With regard to this clonotype: Relative to the germline gene, one junction end is altered; a read error may explain this. This chain links TRBV27 with TRBJ2-5, with D possibly TRBD2 on 5 matching bases. The CDR3 runs 14 residues. CDR1 is MNHEY and CDR2 is SMNVEV in the germline V gene (reference sequence). The CDR3 is CAISDPCGGETQYF. In DNA, the CDR3 is TGTGCCATCAGTGACCCGTGTGGCGGGGAGACCCAGTACTTC.

CDR3 sequence reads: CSAIGLSTDTQYF. The CDR3 bases are TGCAGTGCTATTGGGTTATCCACAGATACGCAGTATTTT. V usage is TRBV20-1 and J usage is TRBJ2-3; D gene uncertain. Trimming cost V 4 bases and J 2 bases, with 10 bases left between them. CDR3 length: 13 residues. Germline V gene lookup returns CDR1 DFQATT and CDR2 SNEGSKA (reference sequence).

The rearrangement uses TRBV28 and TRBJ2-7, with a weak D call TRBD2 (6 bases). The V gene's germline CDR1 is MDHEN and CDR2 SYDVKM. This CDR3 is built from 12 residues. V was cut by 4 bases and J by 8 bases, with 12 bases left in between. CDR3 in amino acids: CASSSWRVQQYF. The CDR3 DNA is TGTGCCAGCAGTTCATGGAGGGTTCAGCAGTACTTC.

This clonotype has just one count. V is TRBV6-2 or TRBV6-3 and J is TRBJ2-6; no definite D call. The CDR3 covers 18 residues. V lost 5 bases, J lost 0 bases, and 17 bases lay in between. Germline lookup yields CDR1 MNHEY and CDR2 SVGEGT. For the CDR3, the DNA is TGTGCCAGCAGTGAAGCCCCGGGTACGAGCTCTGGGGCCAACGTCCTGACTTTC. Translating gives CASSEAPGTSSGANVLTF.

Notes on this clonotype: This may come from a read error, since a much larger clone is one base off. V gene TRBV27 combines with J gene TRBJ1-5, with D hard to call. The CDR3 extends over 14 amino acids. The germline V gene encodes CDR1 MNHEY and CDR2 SMNVEV (reference sequence). The CDR3 reads CDSGLSRSNQPQHF. The CDR3 nucleotides are TGTGACAGCGGTTTATCGAGGAGCAATCAGCCCCAGCATTTT.